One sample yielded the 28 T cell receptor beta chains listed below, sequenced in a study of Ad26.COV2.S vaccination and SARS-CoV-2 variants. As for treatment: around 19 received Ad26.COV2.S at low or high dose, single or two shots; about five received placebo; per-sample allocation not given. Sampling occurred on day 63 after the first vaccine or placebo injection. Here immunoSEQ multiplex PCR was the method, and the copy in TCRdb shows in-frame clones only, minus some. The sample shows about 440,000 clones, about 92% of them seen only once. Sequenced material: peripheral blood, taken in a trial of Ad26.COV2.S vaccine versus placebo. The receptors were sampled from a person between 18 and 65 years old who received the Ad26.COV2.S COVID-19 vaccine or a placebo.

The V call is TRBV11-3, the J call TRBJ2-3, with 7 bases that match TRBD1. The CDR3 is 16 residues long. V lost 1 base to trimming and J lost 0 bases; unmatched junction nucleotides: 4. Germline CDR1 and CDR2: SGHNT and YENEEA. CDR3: CASSLGMTGSTDTQYF. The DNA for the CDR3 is TGTGCCAGCAGCTTAGGCATGACAGGGAGCACAGATACGCAGTATTTT.

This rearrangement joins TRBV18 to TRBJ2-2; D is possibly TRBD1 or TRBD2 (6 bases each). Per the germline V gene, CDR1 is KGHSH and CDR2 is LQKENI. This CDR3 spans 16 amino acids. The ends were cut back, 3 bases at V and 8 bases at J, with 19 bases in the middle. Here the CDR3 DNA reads TGTGCCAGCTCACCCCCCGGGGGCCCGATATCGGGGGAGCTGTTTTTT. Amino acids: CASSPPGGPISGELFF.

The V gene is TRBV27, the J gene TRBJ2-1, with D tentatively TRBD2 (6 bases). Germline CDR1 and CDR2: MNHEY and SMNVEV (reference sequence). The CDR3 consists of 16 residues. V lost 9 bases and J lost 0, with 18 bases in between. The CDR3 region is CASTPRWGLSYNEQFF. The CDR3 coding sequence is TGTGCCAGTACGCCCCGGTGGGGACTCTCCTACAATGAGCAGTTCTTC.

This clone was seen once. The CDR3 DNA reads as TGCGCCAGCAGCTTTGGGGGGGCTCCTGAAAAACTGTTTTTT. Translating it yields CASSFGGAPEKLFF. The gene calls are TRBV5-1 and TRBJ1-4; possibly TRBD1 for D (6 bases). Deletions cut 2 bases from V and 7 bases from J, with 12 bases between. Germline V CDR1 and CDR2: SGHRS, YFSETQ. The CDR3 totals 14 residues. The entire variable domain, with the rest obtained from reference TRBV5-1 and TRBJ1-4, is as follows: KAGVTQTPRYLIKTRGQQVTLSCSPISGHRSVSWYQQTPGQGLQFLFEYFSETQRNKGNFPGRFSGRQFSNSRSEMNVSTLELGDSALYLCASSFGGAPEKLFFGSGTQLSVL.

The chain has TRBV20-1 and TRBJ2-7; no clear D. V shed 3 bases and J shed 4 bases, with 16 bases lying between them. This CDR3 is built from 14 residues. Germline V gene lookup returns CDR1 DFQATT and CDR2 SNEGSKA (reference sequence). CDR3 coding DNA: TGCAGTGCTAGTCCCGCTAGAGGCGGTTACGAGCAGTACTTC. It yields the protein CSASPARGGYEQYF.

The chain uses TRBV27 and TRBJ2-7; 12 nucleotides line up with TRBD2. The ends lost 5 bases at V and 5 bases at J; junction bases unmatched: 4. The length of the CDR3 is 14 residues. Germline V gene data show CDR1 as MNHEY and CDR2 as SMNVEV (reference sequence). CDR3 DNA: TGTGCCAGCAGTGGGCGGACTAGCGGGAACGAGCAGTACTTC. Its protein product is CASSGRTSGNEQYF.

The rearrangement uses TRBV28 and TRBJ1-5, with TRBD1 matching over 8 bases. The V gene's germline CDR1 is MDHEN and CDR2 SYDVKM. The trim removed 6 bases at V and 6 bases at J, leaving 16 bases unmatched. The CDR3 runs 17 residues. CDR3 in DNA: TGTGCCAGCAGGACTACGCCGGACAGGGTAGGTCCTCAGCCCCAGCATTTT. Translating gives CASRTTPDRVGPQPQHF.

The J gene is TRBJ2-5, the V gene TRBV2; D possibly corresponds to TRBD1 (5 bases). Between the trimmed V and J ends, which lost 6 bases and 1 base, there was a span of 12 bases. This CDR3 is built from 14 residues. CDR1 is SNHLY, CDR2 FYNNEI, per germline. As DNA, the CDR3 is TGTGCCAGCAGGCTCAGACAGACCCAAGAGACCCAGTACTTC. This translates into CASRLRQTQETQYF.

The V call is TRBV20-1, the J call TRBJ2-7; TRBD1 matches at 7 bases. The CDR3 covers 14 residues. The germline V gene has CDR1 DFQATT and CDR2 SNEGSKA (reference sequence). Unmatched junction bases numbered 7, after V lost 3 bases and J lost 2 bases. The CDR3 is CSASVGQAPYEQYF. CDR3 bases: TGCAGTGCTAGTGTCGGACAGGCCCCCTACGAGCAGTACTTC.

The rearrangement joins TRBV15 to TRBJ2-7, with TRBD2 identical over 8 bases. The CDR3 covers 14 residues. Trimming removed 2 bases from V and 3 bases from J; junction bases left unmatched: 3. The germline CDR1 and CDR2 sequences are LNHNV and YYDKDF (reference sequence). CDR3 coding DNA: TGTGCCACCAGCAGATTCGGGGGGGGCTACGAGCAGTACTTC. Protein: CATSRFGGGYEQYF.

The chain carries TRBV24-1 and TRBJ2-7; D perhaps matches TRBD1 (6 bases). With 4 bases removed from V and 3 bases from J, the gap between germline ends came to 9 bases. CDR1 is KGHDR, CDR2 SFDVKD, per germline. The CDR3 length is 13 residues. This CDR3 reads CATSETGLYEQYF. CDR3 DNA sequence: TGTGCCACCAGTGAGACAGGCCTCTACGAGCAGTACTTC.

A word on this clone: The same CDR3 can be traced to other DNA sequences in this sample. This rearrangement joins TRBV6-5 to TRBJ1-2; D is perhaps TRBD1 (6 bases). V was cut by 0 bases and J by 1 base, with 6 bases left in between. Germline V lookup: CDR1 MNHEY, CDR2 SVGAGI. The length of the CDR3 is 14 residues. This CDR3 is CASSYSGGNYGYTF. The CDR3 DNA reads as TGTGCCAGCAGTTACTCAGGGGGTAACTATGGCTACACCTTC.

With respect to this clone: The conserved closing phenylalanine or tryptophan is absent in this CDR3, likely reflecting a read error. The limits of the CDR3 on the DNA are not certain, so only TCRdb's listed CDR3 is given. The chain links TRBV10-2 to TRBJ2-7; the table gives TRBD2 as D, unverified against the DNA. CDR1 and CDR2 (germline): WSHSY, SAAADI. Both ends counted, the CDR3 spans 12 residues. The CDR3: CASSESGCWSVG.

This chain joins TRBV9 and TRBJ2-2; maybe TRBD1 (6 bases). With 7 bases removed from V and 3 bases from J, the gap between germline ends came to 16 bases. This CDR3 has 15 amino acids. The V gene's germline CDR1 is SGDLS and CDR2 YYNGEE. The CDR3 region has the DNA TGTGCCAGCTCTTACGGGGACACATACACCGGGGAGCTGTTTTTT. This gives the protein CASSYGDTYTGELFF.

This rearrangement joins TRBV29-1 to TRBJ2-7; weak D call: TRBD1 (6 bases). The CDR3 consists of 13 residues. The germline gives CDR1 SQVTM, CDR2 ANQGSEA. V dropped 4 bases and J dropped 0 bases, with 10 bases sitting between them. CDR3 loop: CSVGSDSSYEQYF. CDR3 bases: TGCAGCGTTGGTTCGGACAGCTCCTACGAGCAGTACTTC.

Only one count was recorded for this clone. This CDR3 reads CASSARQGTNGEQYF. CDR3 in DNA: TGTGCCAGTAGTGCCCGACAGGGGACTAACGGCGAGCAGTACTTC. The chain combines TRBV19 with TRBJ2-7; tentative D call: TRBD1 (8 bases). The germline V gene has CDR1 LNHDA and CDR2 SQIVND (reference sequence). The CDR3 is 15 residues long. V was trimmed by 5 bases and J by 6 bases, leaving 20 bases between them.

CDR3 nucleotides: TGTGCCAGCAGGCAGAGAAATCAGCCCCAGCATTTT. Protein product: CASRQRNQPQHF. The chain joins TRBV6-5 to TRBJ1-5; unclear D gene. Germline CDR1 MNHEY, CDR2 SVGAGI. The V gene lost 6 bases and the J gene lost 4 bases, with 7 bases spanning the gap. The CDR3 is 12 amino acids.

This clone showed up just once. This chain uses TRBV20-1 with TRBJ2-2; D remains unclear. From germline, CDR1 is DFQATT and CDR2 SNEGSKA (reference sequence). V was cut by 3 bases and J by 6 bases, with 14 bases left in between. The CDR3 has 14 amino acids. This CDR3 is CSASRDQSAGELFF. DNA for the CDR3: TGCAGTGCTAGTAGAGACCAGAGCGCCGGGGAGCTGTTTTTT.

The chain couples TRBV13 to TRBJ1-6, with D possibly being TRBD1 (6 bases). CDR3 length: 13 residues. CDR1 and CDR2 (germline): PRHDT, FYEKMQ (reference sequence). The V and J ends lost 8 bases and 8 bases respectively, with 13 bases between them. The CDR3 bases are TGTGCCAGCCGCAGGGGATTCGATTCACCCCTCCACTTT. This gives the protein CASRRGFDSPLHF.

CDR3 in DNA: TGTGCCAGCAGCGAAGAGCGGGAGTGGGATACGCAGTATTTT. This encodes CASSEEREWDTQYF. V gene TRBV25-1 combines with J gene TRBJ2-3; 8 bases are a match to TRBD2. J gave up 6 bases and V 6 bases, and 8 bases lay outside the gene matches. The CDR3 is made up of 14 amino acids. CDR1 is MGHDK, CDR2 SYGVNS, per germline. Using reference TRBV25-1 and TRBJ2-3 for the parts outside the CDR3, the full variable domain is EADIYQTPRYLVIGTGKKITLECSQTMGHDKMYWYQQDPGMELHLIHYSYGVNSTEKGDLSSESTVSRIRTEHFPLTLESARPSHTSQYLCASSEEREWDTQYFGPGTRLTVL.

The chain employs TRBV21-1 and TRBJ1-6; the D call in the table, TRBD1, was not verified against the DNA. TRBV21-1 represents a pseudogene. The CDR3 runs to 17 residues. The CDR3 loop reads CASSKWIGTEYNSPLHF. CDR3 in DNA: TGTGCCAGCAGCAAATGGATCGGGACAGAGTATAATTCACCCCTCCACTTT.

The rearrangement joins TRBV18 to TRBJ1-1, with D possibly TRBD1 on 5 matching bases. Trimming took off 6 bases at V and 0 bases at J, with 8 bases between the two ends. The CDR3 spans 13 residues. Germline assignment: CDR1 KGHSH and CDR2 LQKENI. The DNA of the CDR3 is TGTGCCAGCTCGTCAGGGATGAACACTGAAGCTTTCTTT. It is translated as CASSSGMNTEAFF. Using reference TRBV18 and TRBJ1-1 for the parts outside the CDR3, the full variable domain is NAGVMQNPRHLVRRRGQEARLRCSPMKGHSHVYWYRQLPEEGLKFMVYLQKENIIDESGMPKERFSAEFPKEGPSILRIQQVVRGDSAAYFCASSSGMNTEAFFGQGTRLTVV.

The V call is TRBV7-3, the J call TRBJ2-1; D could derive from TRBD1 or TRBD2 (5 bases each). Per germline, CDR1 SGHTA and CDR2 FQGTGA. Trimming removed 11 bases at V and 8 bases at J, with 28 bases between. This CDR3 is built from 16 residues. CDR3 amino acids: CACQQLPGTQPHEQFF. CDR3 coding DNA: TGTGCCTGCCAGCAGCTCCCGGGGACCCAGCCACATGAGCAGTTCTTC. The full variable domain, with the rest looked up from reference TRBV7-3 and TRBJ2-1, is GAGVSQTPSNKVTEKGKYVELRCDPISGHTALYWYRQSLGQGPEFLIYFQGTGAADDSGLPNDRFFAVRPEGSVSTLKIQRTERGDSAVYLCACQQLPGTQPHEQFFGPGTRLTVL.

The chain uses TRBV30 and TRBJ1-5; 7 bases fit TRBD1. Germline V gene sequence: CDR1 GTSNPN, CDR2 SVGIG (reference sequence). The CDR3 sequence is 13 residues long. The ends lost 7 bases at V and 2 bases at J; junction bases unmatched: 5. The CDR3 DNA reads TGTGCCTATGAAACAGGGGGCAATCAGCCCCAGCATTTT. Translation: CAYETGGNQPQHF.

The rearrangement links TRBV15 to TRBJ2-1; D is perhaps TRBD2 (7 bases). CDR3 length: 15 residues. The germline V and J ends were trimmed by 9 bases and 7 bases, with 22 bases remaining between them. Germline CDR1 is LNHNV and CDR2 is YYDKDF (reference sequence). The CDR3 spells CATRPGAGERNEQFF. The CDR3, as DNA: TGTGCCACAAGGCCAGGGGCGGGGGAGCGTAATGAGCAGTTCTTC.

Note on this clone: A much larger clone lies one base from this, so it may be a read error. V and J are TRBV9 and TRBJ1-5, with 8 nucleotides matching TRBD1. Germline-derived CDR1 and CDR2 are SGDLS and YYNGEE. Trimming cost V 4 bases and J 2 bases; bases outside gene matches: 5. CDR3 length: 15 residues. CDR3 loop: CASSKDRAGNQPQHF. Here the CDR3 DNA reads TGTGCCAGCAGCAAGGACAGGGCGGGCAATCAGCCCCAGCATTTT.

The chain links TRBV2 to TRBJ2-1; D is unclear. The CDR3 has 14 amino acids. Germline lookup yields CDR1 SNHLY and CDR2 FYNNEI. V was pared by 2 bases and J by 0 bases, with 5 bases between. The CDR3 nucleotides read TGTGCCAGCAGTGAACTGTTCTCCTACAATGAGCAGTTCTTC. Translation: CASSELFSYNEQFF.

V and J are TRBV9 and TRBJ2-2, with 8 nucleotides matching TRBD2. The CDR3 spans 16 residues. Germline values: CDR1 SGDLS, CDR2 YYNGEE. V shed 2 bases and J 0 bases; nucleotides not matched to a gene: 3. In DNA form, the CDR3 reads TGTGCCAGCAGCGTGTCTAGCGGGCCGAACACCGGGGAGCTGTTTTTT. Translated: CASSVSSGPNTGELFF.